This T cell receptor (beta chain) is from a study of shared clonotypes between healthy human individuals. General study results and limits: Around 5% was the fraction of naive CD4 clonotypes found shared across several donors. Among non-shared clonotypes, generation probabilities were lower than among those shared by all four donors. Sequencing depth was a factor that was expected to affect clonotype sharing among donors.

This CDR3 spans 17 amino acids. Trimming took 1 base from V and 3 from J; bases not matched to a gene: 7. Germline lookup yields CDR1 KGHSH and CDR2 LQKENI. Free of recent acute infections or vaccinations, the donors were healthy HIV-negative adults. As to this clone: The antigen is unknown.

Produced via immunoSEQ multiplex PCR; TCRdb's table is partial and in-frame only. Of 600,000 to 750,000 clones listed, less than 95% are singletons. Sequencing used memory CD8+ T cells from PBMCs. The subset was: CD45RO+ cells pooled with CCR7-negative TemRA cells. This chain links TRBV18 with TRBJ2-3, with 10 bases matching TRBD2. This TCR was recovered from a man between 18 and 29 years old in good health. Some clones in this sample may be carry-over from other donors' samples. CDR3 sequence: CASSPRELAGETDTQYF. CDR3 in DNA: TGTGCCAGCTCACCACGCGAGCTAGCGGGAGAGACAGATACGCAGTATTTT.